These 2 T cell receptor beta chains originate from one sample sequenced in a study. TCRdb reprocessed the 5' RACE reads with MiXCR, giving one entry per CDR3 protein. The sample carries some 8,700 distinct CDR3 sequences, approximately 67% recorded once. Sequencing used tumor-infiltrating naive CD4+ T cells sorted from the breast tumor. Described subset: naive CD4+ T cells, CD4+CD45RA+CD25-. These receptors originate from a female donor with breast cancer.

Worth noting for this clonotype: Sequence at one end of the junction differs from germline and may be a read error. The chain links TRBV7-7 to TRBJ2-3; TRBD2 might be the D (6 bases). CDR3 length equals 13 residues. Per the germline V gene, CDR1 is SSHAT and CDR2 is FNYEAQ (reference sequence). CDR3 sequence reads: CASSLAEGDTQYF. The CDR3 region has the DNA TGTGCTAGCAGCTTAGCGGAAGGGGATACGCAGTATTTT.

This clonotype has more than one count but fewer than ten. J is TRBJ1-2 and V is TRBV5-1; TRBD1 is a possible D gene (6 bases). The CDR3 is made up of 12 amino acids. V shed 4 bases and J shed 3 bases, with 7 bases lying between them. Germline V gives CDR1 SGHRS, CDR2 YFSETQ. The CDR3 bases are TGCGCCAGCAGCCGGACAGACTATGGCTACACCTTC. As protein: CASSRTDYGYTF.